These 17 T cell receptor beta chains were sequenced from one sample in a study of blood T cell repertoires in COVID-19. Generated by immunoSEQ multiplex PCR, the TCRdb table keeps only in-frame clones and is missing some. The sample lists some 200,000 clones, roughly nine tenths occurring once. Material: peripheral blood. The origin of the receptors is a woman younger than 35 who had recovered from COVID-19.

The V call is TRBV2, the J call TRBJ1-1; no clear D gene. CDR3 size: 14 residues. V lost 8 bases and J 0 bases, leaving 13 bases between the germline ends. In germline, CDR1 is SNHLY, CDR2 FYNNEI. This CDR3 reads CASLFLGLNTEAFF. CDR3 DNA: TGTGCCAGCTTATTCTTGGGCCTGAACACTGAAGCTTTCTTT.

This clone occurred once. The rearrangement uses TRBV19 and TRBJ2-1, with 9 bases identical to TRBD2. The CDR3 has 15 amino acids. CDR1 and CDR2 (germline): LNHDA, SQIVND (reference sequence). J lost 4 bases, V lost 5 bases, and 6 bases had no gene match. The CDR3 bases are TGTGCCAGTAGTGGTCCCACTAGCGGGTACAATGAGCAGTTCTTC. Translating gives CASSGPTSGYNEQFF. Full variable domain (rest looked up from reference TRBV19 and TRBJ2-1): DGGITQSPKYLFRKEGQNVTLSCEQNLNHDAMYWYRQDPGQGLRLIYYSQIVNDFQKGDIAEGYSVSREKKESFPLTVTSAQKNPTAFYLCASSGPTSGYNEQFFGPGTRLTVL.

This clone was counted between two and nine times. This rearrangement joins TRBV7-3 to TRBJ2-2, with 10 bases fitting TRBD2. The CDR3 totals 18 residues. Looked up from germline, CDR1 is SGHTA and CDR2 is FQGTGA. The J segment lost 4 bases and the V segment lost 2 bases, leaving 10 bases of the junction unmatched. CDR3 DNA: TGTGCCAGCAGCTTAGGGCTAGCGGGAGCAATCTCCACCGGGGAGCTGTTTTTT. It yields the protein CASSLGLAGAISTGELFF.

The sample holds one count of this clone. This sequence joins TRBV2 and TRBJ2-7; a possible D gene is TRBD2 (6 bases). The V and J ends lost 10 bases and 1 base respectively, with 11 bases between them. This CDR3 is 12 amino acids long. CDR1 and CDR2 from the germline V gene are SNHLY and FYNNEI. This CDR3 reads CATGTLSYEQYF. The CDR3 DNA follows: TGTGCCACCGGGACTTTATCCTACGAGCAGTACTTC.

The CDR3 sequence: CASSDSGAVVGELFF. The CDR3 DNA follows: TGTGCCAGCAGTGATTCGGGAGCGGTTGTCGGGGAGCTGTTTTTT. The chain employs TRBV25-1 and TRBJ2-2, with D perhaps matching TRBD2 (6 bases). The germline V gene encodes CDR1 MGHDK and CDR2 SYGVNS. V was pared by 3 bases and J by 7 bases, with 15 bases between. This CDR3 is built from 15 residues.

The V gene is TRBV11-3, the J gene TRBJ2-1; 13 bases fit TRBD2. Germline CDR1 is SGHNT and CDR2 is YENEEA. Trimming took 1 base from V and 6 from J; bases not matched to a gene: 9. The CDR3 totals 18 residues. The CDR3 reads CASSLGERTSGSGNEQFF. The CDR3 nucleotides read TGTGCCAGCAGCTTAGGAGAAAGGACTAGCGGGAGCGGCAATGAGCAGTTCTTC. Drawing the rest from reference TRBV11-3 and TRBJ2-1, the complete variable domain is EAGVVQSPRYKIIEKKQPVAFWCNPISGHNTLYWYLQNLGQGPELLIRYENEEAVDDSQLPKDRFSAERLKGVDSTLKIQPAELGDSAVYLCASSLGERTSGSGNEQFFGPGTRLTVL.

The CDR3 loop is CASSSTRGARGNTIYF. CDR3 sequence (DNA): TGTGCCAGCAGCTCAACCCGGGGGGCGAGGGGAAACACCATATATTTT. The chain joins TRBV11-2 to TRBJ1-3; D is possibly TRBD1 (6 bases). The CDR3 is made up of 16 amino acids. Germline CDR1 and CDR2: SGHAT and FQNNGV. V lost 4 bases to trimming and J lost 4 bases, with 17 bases between them.

The chain recombines TRBV14 with TRBJ1-1; D remains unclear. This CDR3 is built from 13 residues. Looked up from germline, CDR1 is SGHDN and CDR2 is FVKESK. V was pared by 0 bases and J by 3 bases, with 5 bases between. CDR3 sequence reads: CASSQDLDTEAFF. CDR3 in DNA: TGTGCCAGCAGCCAAGATCTCGACACTGAAGCTTTCTTT.

The chain couples TRBV27 to TRBJ2-1; D is possibly TRBD2 (5 bases). The CDR3 length is 15 residues. V lost 4 bases and J 0 bases, leaving 10 bases between the germline ends. Germline CDR1 is MNHEY and CDR2 is SMNVEV (reference sequence). The CDR3 reads CASSWESSSYNEQFF. CDR3 coding DNA: TGTGCCAGCAGTTGGGAGTCGAGCTCCTACAATGAGCAGTTCTTC.

The chain combines TRBV5-6 with TRBJ1-1; 8 nucleotides match TRBD1. The V segment lost 2 bases and the J segment 6 bases; nucleotides outside the gene matches: 6. CDR1 is SGHDT and CDR2 is YYEEEE in the germline V gene. This CDR3 comprises 14 residues. The CDR3: CASSFPTGEPEAFF. The CDR3 bases are TGTGCCAGCAGCTTCCCGACAGGGGAGCCTGAAGCTTTCTTT.

The chain carries TRBV30 and TRBJ1-1; 9 bases agree with TRBD1. Looked up from germline, CDR1 is GTSNPN and CDR2 is SVGIG (reference sequence). The CDR3 is 14 amino acids. V was clipped by 1 base and J by 1 base; unmatched bases: 1. This chain's CDR3 is CAWSATGGNTEAFF. The CDR3 DNA reads TGTGCCTGGAGTGCGACAGGGGGGAACACTGAAGCTTTCTTT.

The chain joins TRBV6-6 to TRBJ1-3, with a tentative D call TRBD1 (6 bases). Germline CDR1 and CDR2: MNHNY and SVGAGI (reference sequence). The CDR3 covers 16 residues. V gave up 5 bases and J gave up 0 bases, with 14 bases separating them. CDR3 nucleotides: TGTGCCAGCAGTATTTCGGACAGATTCTCTGGAAACACCATATATTTT. Translation: CASSISDRFSGNTIYF.

This chain uses TRBV25-1 with TRBJ1-2; 9 bases agree with TRBD1. CDR1 and CDR2 (germline): MGHDK, SYGVNS. This CDR3 has 15 residues. V dropped 4 bases and J dropped 6; count of bases not matched to a gene: 9. The CDR3 loop is CASSGYRGLGNGYTF. The CDR3 region has the DNA TGTGCCAGCAGTGGGTACAGGGGGCTAGGGAATGGCTACACCTTC.

The chain employs TRBV7-2 and TRBJ1-2; possible D gene TRBD1, 5 bases. Germline V gene sequence: CDR1 SGHTA, CDR2 FQGNSA. This CDR3 is 15 amino acids long. Trimming removed 0 bases at V and 8 bases at J, with 16 bases between. The CDR3 spells CASSLAQGTGEGYTF. In nucleotides, the CDR3 is TGTGCCAGCAGCTTAGCGCAGGGCACGGGGGAAGGCTACACCTTC.

The gene calls are TRBV2 and TRBJ2-3; 9 nucleotides line up with TRBD2. The V segment lost 7 bases and the J segment 6 bases; nucleotides outside the gene matches: 14. This CDR3 contains 16 residues. Germline CDR1 reads SNHLY; CDR2 reads FYNNEI. CDR3 loop: CASNPAGREGRDTQYF. CDR3 nucleotide sequence: TGTGCCAGCAACCCCGCCGGGCGGGAGGGTCGGGATACGCAGTATTTT.

The chain uses TRBV19 and TRBJ1-1; 9 bases agree with TRBD1. Losses at the gene ends were 7 bases for V and 2 bases for J; bases not matched to a gene: 2. Looked up from germline, CDR1 is LNHDA and CDR2 is SQIVND (reference sequence). The CDR3 consists of 13 residues. CDR3 region: CASMGQGNTEAFF. CDR3 nucleotides: TGTGCCAGTATGGGACAGGGAAACACTGAAGCTTTCTTT.

J is TRBJ1-2 and V is TRBV9; the match to TRBD1 covers 8 bases. This CDR3 is built from 14 residues. The V and J ends lost 2 bases and 8 bases, in that order; junction bases with no gene match: 8. In germline, CDR1 is SGDLS, CDR2 YYNGEE. The DNA of the CDR3 is TGTGCCAGCAGCGTTAGAACCAGGGGGCTCGGCTACACCTTC. This encodes CASSVRTRGLGYTF. Using reference TRBV9 and TRBJ1-2 for the parts outside the CDR3, the full variable domain is DSGVTQTPKHLITATGQRVTLRCSPRSGDLSVYWYQQSLDQGLQFLIQYYNGEERAKGNILERFSAQQFPDLHSELNLSSLELGDSALYFCASSVRTRGLGYTFGSGTRLTVV.